The next 29 T cell receptor beta chains were all read from a single sample in a study of cytomegalovirus exposure and HLA in healthy donors. The PCR used 60 Vbeta and 13 Jbeta primers. Sequencing used immunoSEQ multiplex PCR; TCRdb keeps in-frame clones, though not all of them. Of 200,000 to 250,000 clones in the sample, 75% to 85% were seen once. Sample: PBMCs. The receptors stem from a girl aged 5 to 17 in good health and CMV-seronegative.

The rearrangement links TRBV6-6 to TRBJ2-7, with 10 bases identical to TRBD2. V trimming: 4 bases; J trimming: 6 bases; junction bases outside the gene matches: 12. Germline V CDR1 and CDR2: MNHNY, SVGAGI (reference sequence). The CDR3 spans 16 residues. Here the CDR3 DNA reads TGTGCCAGCAGTTCCTCCCTAGCGGGAGAACTGTTCGAGCAGTACTTC. Its protein is CASSSSLAGELFEQYF.

This clone was recorded once. This chain connects TRBV30 to TRBJ1-4; D ambiguous. Per the germline V gene, CDR1 is GTSNPN and CDR2 is SVGIG (reference sequence). With 0 bases removed from V and 1 base from J, the gap between germline ends came to 12 bases. This CDR3 region has 16 residues. CDR3 amino acids: CAWSVDETGTNEKLFF. The CDR3 DNA reads TGTGCCTGGAGTGTAGACGAGACTGGAACTAATGAAAAACTGTTTTTT.

The chain recombines TRBV30 with TRBJ2-1; TRBD2 agrees at 13 bases. Germline V CDR1 and CDR2: GTSNPN, SVGIG (reference sequence). The V segment lost 5 bases and the J segment 8 bases; nucleotides outside the gene matches: 3. CDR3 length equals 13 residues. The CDR3 nucleotides read TGTGCCTGGGGGACTAGCGGGGTATATGAGCAGTTCTTC. It translates to CAWGTSGVYEQFF.

There are a few counts of this clone. This chain uses TRBV6-1 with TRBJ2-3; 9 bases agree with TRBD2. There are 15 residues in the CDR3. Trimming took 4 bases from V and 0 from J; bases not matched to a gene: 2. The germline V gene has CDR1 MNHNS and CDR2 SASEGT. The CDR3 here is CASSATSGSTDTQYF. The CDR3 DNA is TGTGCCAGCAGTGCCACTAGCGGGAGCACAGATACGCAGTATTTT.

This clone was counted a few times. The V and J genes are TRBV4-1 and TRBJ2-2; tentatively, D is TRBD1 (6 bases). The CDR3 totals 15 residues. CDR1 is MGHRA, CDR2 YSYEKL, per germline. Trimming stripped 4 bases from V and 1 base from J, with 10 bases between. The CDR3 DNA sequence: TGCGCCAGCAGCCCTCTGACAGGGAACACCGGGGAGCTGTTTTTT. Translating it yields CASSPLTGNTGELFF.

The chain is built from TRBV15 and TRBJ2-2; D is ambiguous. Trimming pared 4 bases from V and 1 base from J, leaving 4 bases between. The CDR3 runs 13 residues. The germline V gene has CDR1 LNHNV and CDR2 YYDKDF (reference sequence). CDR3 residues: CATSTRNTGELFF. The CDR3 DNA reads TGTGCCACCAGCACCCGGAACACCGGGGAGCTGTTTTTT.

The chain combines TRBV14 with TRBJ2-2, with a tentative D call TRBD1 (5 bases). This CDR3 contains 14 residues. The ends were cut back, 6 bases at V and 7 bases at J, with 15 bases in the middle. From germline, CDR1 is SGHDN and CDR2 FVKESK. The CDR3 bases are TGTGCCAGCAGTCGGACACTACGAGGCGGGGAGCTGTTTTTT. This translates into CASSRTLRGGELFF.

This chain joins TRBV15 and TRBJ1-5; D gene uncertain. Germline assignment: CDR1 LNHNV and CDR2 YYDKDF (reference sequence). This CDR3 is built from 10 residues. The V and J ends lost 8 bases and 6 bases respectively, with 5 bases between them. The CDR3 region has the DNA TGTGCCACCGGGAGTCAGCCCCAGCATTTT. Its translation: CATGSQPQHF.

The chain joins TRBV28 to TRBJ2-5; D is ambiguous. CDR1 and CDR2 from the germline V gene are MDHEN and SYDVKM. The CDR3 is 12 residues long. Trimming cost V 11 bases and J 6 bases, with 16 bases left between them. The CDR3 here is CASHSFHQTQYF. CDR3 sequence (DNA): TGTGCCTCGCACAGCTTCCATCAGACCCAGTACTTC.

This sequence joins TRBV9 and TRBJ1-3; 9 bases map to TRBD1. Unmatched junction bases numbered 11, after V lost 5 bases and J lost 2 bases. CDR1 and CDR2 from the germline V gene are SGDLS and YYNGEE. This CDR3 region has 17 residues. CDR3 bases: TGTGCCAGCAGTCCAACTCCGGGACAGGGAACTGGAAACACCATATATTTT. Translating gives CASSPTPGQGTGNTIYF. The whole variable domain, remainder taken from reference TRBV9 and TRBJ1-3, is DSGVTQTPKHLITATGQRVTLRCSPRSGDLSVYWYQQSLDQGLQFLIQYYNGEERAKGNILERFSAQQFPDLHSELNLSSLELGDSALYFCASSPTPGQGTGNTIYFGEGSWLTVV.

V and J are TRBV5-6 and TRBJ1-5; D possibly corresponds to TRBD1 (6 bases). The germline V and J ends were trimmed by 2 bases and 4 bases, with 16 bases remaining between them. This CDR3 region has 16 residues. Germline CDR1 is SGHDT and CDR2 is YYEEEE. The CDR3 DNA sequence: TGTGCCAGCAGCTTCGGAGTAGGGGGTCGGAATCAGCCCCAGCATTTT. This gives the protein CASSFGVGGRNQPQHF.

This chain joins TRBV18 and TRBJ1-4, with TRBD1 as a possible D gene (5 bases). CDR3 size: 14 residues. The germline V and J ends were trimmed by 6 bases and 4 bases, with 12 bases remaining between them. The germline CDR1 and CDR2 sequences are KGHSH and LQKENI. This chain's CDR3 is CASSQQADNEKLFF. The CDR3 bases are TGTGCCAGCTCGCAACAGGCGGATAATGAAAAACTGTTTTTT. Looking up the rest from reference TRBV18 and TRBJ1-4 gives the full variable domain: NAGVMQNPRHLVRRRGQEARLRCSPMKGHSHVYWYRQLPEEGLKFMVYLQKENIIDESGMPKERFSAEFPKEGPSILRIQQVVRGDSAAYFCASSQQADNEKLFFGSGTQLSVL.

The V call is TRBV6-5, the J call TRBJ2-2; no firm D call. Germline CDR1 is MNHEY and CDR2 is SVGAGI. This CDR3 contains 15 residues. V shed 0 bases and J shed 1 base, with 6 bases lying between them. CDR3 in amino acids: CASSYSSGNTGELFF. Here the CDR3 DNA reads TGTGCCAGCAGTTACTCCTCGGGGAACACCGGGGAGCTGTTTTTT.

This clone was seen more than once but under ten times. V usage is TRBV6-5 and J usage is TRBJ1-3; TRBD1 aligns across 7 bases. Germline-derived CDR1 and CDR2 are MNHEY and SVGAGI. Trimming removed 6 bases from V and 0 bases from J; junction bases left unmatched: 5. CDR3 length equals 15 residues. CDR3 region: CASRDRPNSGNTIYF. As DNA, the CDR3 is TGTGCCAGCAGGGACAGGCCCAACTCTGGAAACACCATATATTTT.

The rearrangement links TRBV4-1 to TRBJ2-1; the D gene is possibly TRBD2 (5 bases). V lost 8 bases, J lost 7 bases, and 9 bases lay in between. CDR1 and CDR2 from the germline V gene are MGHRA and YSYEKL. The CDR3 covers 11 residues. The CDR3: CASGGENEQFF. Here the CDR3 DNA reads TGCGCCAGCGGAGGCGAGAATGAGCAGTTCTTC.

CDR3 DNA sequence: TGTGCCAGTAGTATAGATCAAGCGACAGGGAATCAGCCCCAGCATTTT. Its translation is CASSIDQATGNQPQHF. The V gene is TRBV19, the J gene TRBJ1-5, with 7 nucleotides matching TRBD1. The CDR3 has 16 residues. Germline trimming cut 0 bases from V and 4 bases from J; bases unmatched to any gene: 6. CDR1 and CDR2 (germline): LNHDA, SQIVND (reference sequence).

The chain is built from TRBV27 and TRBJ2-5, with 7 bases aligning to TRBD1. The ends lost 1 base at V and 2 bases at J; junction bases unmatched: 13. Germline CDR1 MNHEY, CDR2 SMNVEV (reference sequence). This CDR3 is built from 18 residues. CDR3 in DNA: TGTGCCAGCAGTTTATGGGCGGTGAGGGGGCAACCGCAAGAGACCCAGTACTTC. Amino acid sequence: CASSLWAVRGQPQETQYF.

The V and J genes are TRBV2 and TRBJ2-7; D is undetermined. CDR3 length: 11 residues. The V and J ends lost 3 bases and 2 bases respectively, with 2 bases between them. Germline CDR1 SNHLY, CDR2 FYNNEI. Here the CDR3 reads CASSDTYEQYF. CDR3 coding DNA: TGTGCCAGCAGTGATACCTACGAGCAGTACTTC.

The rearrangement joins TRBV6-5 to TRBJ1-1, with TRBD1 matching over 8 bases. The length of the CDR3 is 13 residues. Germline V CDR1 and CDR2: MNHEY, SVGAGI. V dropped 5 bases and J dropped 7; count of bases not matched to a gene: 6. CDR3 sequence: CASSRTGTDEAFF. CDR3 nucleotides: TGTGCCAGCAGTCGGACAGGGACGGATGAAGCTTTCTTT.

CDR3 nucleotides: TGTGCCAGCAGTTTTGCAGGGCGAGGAGAAAAACTGTTTTTT. This encodes CASSFAGRGEKLFF. J is TRBJ1-4 and V is TRBV27; D might be TRBD1 (5 bases). This CDR3 is 14 amino acids long. Germline CDR1 MNHEY, CDR2 SMNVEV (reference sequence). Trimming stripped 3 bases from V and 8 bases from J, with 13 bases between.

The genes are TRBV15 and TRBJ1-2, with D unresolved. Trimming shortened V by 0 bases and J by 8 bases, and 13 bases separated the two germline ends. This CDR3 contains 14 residues. Germline V lookup: CDR1 LNHNV, CDR2 YYDKDF (reference sequence). CDR3 residues: CATSRDRARVGYTF. For the CDR3, the DNA is TGTGCCACCAGCAGAGATCGGGCGAGGGTCGGCTACACCTTC.

V gene TRBV6-1 combines with J gene TRBJ1-6; 7 positions agree with TRBD1. From germline, CDR1 is MNHNS and CDR2 SASEGT. The junction had 13 bases not matched to a gene; V was cut back by 7 bases and J by 10 bases. The CDR3 has 15 residues. The CDR3 sequence is CASIIGGTVGSPLHF. DNA for the CDR3: TGTGCCAGCATCATAGGGGGGACAGTAGGATCACCCCTCCACTTT.

V gene TRBV30 combines with J gene TRBJ1-1, with 7 bases fitting TRBD1. This CDR3 comprises 13 residues. CDR1 and CDR2 (germline): GTSNPN, SVGIG (reference sequence). Losses at the gene ends were 0 bases for V and 11 bases for J; bases not matched to a gene: 9. The CDR3 spells CAWSVSLQGYAFF. In DNA form, the CDR3 reads TGTGCCTGGAGTGTATCCCTACAGGGGTATGCTTTCTTT.

This clone was detected once. The chain couples TRBV7-9 to TRBJ2-7; the D gene is possibly TRBD1 (6 bases). CDR1 SEHNR and CDR2 FQNEAQ come from the germline V gene (reference sequence). V dropped 7 bases and J dropped 4 bases, with 14 bases sitting between them. The CDR3 has 13 amino acids. The DNA of the CDR3 is TGTGCCAGCACCCTTACTAGGGGGTACGAGCAGTACTTC. Protein sequence: CASTLTRGYEQYF.

The rearrangement links TRBV7-9 to TRBJ2-7; 9 bases agree with TRBD2. The CDR3 runs to 18 residues. Germline-derived CDR1 and CDR2 are SEHNR and FQNEAQ (reference sequence). The junction had 14 bases not matched to a gene; V was cut back by 3 bases and J by 2 bases. CDR3 amino acids: CASSLGVIAGALAYEQYF. The CDR3, as DNA: TGTGCCAGCAGCTTGGGCGTTATAGCGGGAGCCCTGGCCTACGAGCAGTACTTC.

This chain links TRBV4-3 with TRBJ2-2, with 9 bases fitting TRBD2. Germline lookup yields CDR1 LGHNA and CDR2 YSLEER. The CDR3 is 18 residues long. V shed 0 bases, J shed 2 bases, and the junction held 7 bases outside the gene matches. The CDR3 loop is CASSQDWLAGTNTGELFF. The CDR3 region has the DNA TGCGCCAGCAGCCAAGATTGGCTAGCGGGGACCAACACCGGGGAGCTGTTTTTT.

The chain employs TRBV7-8 and TRBJ1-1; no firm D call. The germline V gene encodes CDR1 SGHVS and CDR2 FQNEAQ. This CDR3 is built from 16 residues. Trimming shortened V by 5 bases and J by 1 base, and 17 bases separated the two germline ends. The CDR3 region has the DNA TGTGCCAGCAGCCAAGTAGCCCTAGTAGGGAACACTGAAGCTTTCTTT. It yields the protein CASSQVALVGNTEAFF.

This rearrangement joins TRBV19 to TRBJ2-1; TRBD2 matches 7 bases. This CDR3 is built from 16 residues. Germline V CDR1 and CDR2: LNHDA, SQIVND (reference sequence). With V trimmed by 7 bases and J by 0 bases, 9 bases remained unmatched. The CDR3 sequence is CASMKTSWSSYNEQFF. The CDR3 nucleotides read TGTGCCAGTATGAAGACTAGCTGGAGCTCCTACAATGAGCAGTTCTTC.

A word on this clone: An end of the junction differs from the germline gene, which may be a read error. The chain links TRBV2 to TRBJ2-3; TRBD2 might be the D (5 bases). This CDR3 is built from 13 residues. CDR1 and CDR2 (germline): SNHLY, FYNNEI. CDR3 bases: TGTGTCAGCGGTGGGAGATCCACAGATACGCAGTATTTT. This codes for CVSGGRSTDTQYF. The full variable domain, with the rest looked up from reference TRBV2 and TRBJ2-3, is EPEVTQTPSHQVTQMGQEVILRCVPISNHLYFYWYRQILGQKVEFLVSFYNNEISEKSEIFDDQFSVERPDGSNFTLKIRSTKLEDSAMYFCVSGGRSTDTQYFGPGTRLTVL.